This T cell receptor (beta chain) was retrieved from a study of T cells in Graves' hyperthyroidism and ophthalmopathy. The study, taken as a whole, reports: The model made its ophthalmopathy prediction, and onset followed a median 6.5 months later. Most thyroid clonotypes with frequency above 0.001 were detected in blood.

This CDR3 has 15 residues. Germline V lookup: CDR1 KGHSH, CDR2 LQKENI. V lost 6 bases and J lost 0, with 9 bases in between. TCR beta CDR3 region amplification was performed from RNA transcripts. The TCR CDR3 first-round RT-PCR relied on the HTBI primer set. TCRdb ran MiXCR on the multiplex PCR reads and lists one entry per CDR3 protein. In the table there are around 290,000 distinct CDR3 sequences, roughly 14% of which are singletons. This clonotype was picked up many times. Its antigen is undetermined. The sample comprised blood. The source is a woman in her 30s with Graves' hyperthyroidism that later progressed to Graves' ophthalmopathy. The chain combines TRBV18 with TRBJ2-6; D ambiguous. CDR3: CASSSASSGANVLTF. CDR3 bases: TGTGCCAGCTCGTCCGCCTCCTCTGGGGCCAACGTCCTGACTTTC.